The clone carrying this TCR beta chain has only a few counts. Its antigen is undetermined. This entry comes from a study of read filtering for tumor transcriptome and immune sequencing. General study points: Around 80% of IR-seq clonotypes had a single read, yet these held around 3.3% of reads.

The length of the CDR3 is 13 residues. Germline CDR1 is SEHNR and CDR2 is FQNEAQ (reference sequence). With 6 bases removed from V and 0 bases from J, the gap between germline ends came to 9 bases. From about 400 ng of RNA, a library with molecular barcoded alpha/delta and beta/gamma adaptors was made. Using its own MiXCR run on the reads, TCRdb lists one record per CDR3 protein. Of some 130,000 distinct CDR3 sequences in the sample, approximately 12% were seen once. Sampling of bone marrow took place during active disease in every patient. This receptor was taken from a donor aged 40 or over with multiple myeloma. The chain links TRBV7-9 to TRBJ2-7; D possibly matches TRBD1 or TRBD2 (5 bases each). The sample taken for sequencing was a population of CD138-negative cells sorted from bone marrow. This CDR3 is CASRGDGSYEQYF. The CDR3 bases are TGTGCCAGCAGAGGGGACGGCTCCTACGAGCAGTACTTC.